This TCR beta chain is from a study of blood T cell repertoires in COVID-19. About the study: The United States, Italy and Spain supplied acute and convalescent COVID-19 samples.

Original processing notes: Reference gene primer amplification gave estimated nucleated cell counts. The assay was immunoSEQ multiplex PCR, and TCRdb's table has in-frame clones only and misses some. D and trimming were read from the DNA, whereas the V and J calls and clone size are those reported in that table. Among 210,000 or so clones listed, around 84% were seen once. Cohorts were based on clinical histories the participants reported. The germline CDR1 and CDR2 sequences are MGHRA and YSYEKL. The length of the CDR3 is 15 residues. Trimming at V came to 2 bases and at J to 6 bases, leaving 7 bases not matched to a gene.

The sample consisted of PBMCs or T cells enriched from blood (not recorded which). This sequence originates from a man aged 25-40 years with acute COVID-19. This chain connects TRBV4-1 to TRBJ2-7, with 10 bases that match TRBD1. This CDR3 reads CASSQSGTGVAEQYF. The DNA for the CDR3 is TGCGCCAGCAGCCAATCCGGGACAGGGGTTGCCGAGCAGTACTTC.